This is a list of T cell receptor beta chains from one sample in a study of early T cells in non-severe SARS-CoV-2 infection. MiXCR, run by TCRdb on the 5' RACE reads, gives a single entry per CDR3 protein. In the table there are 25,000 to 30,000 distinct CDR3 sequences, less than 4.5% of which are singletons. The material sequenced was whole blood. The receptors originated from an adult who was a healthcare worker with PCR-confirmed SARS-CoV-2 infection or an uninfected control (not recorded which). CDR3s include the opening cysteine and the closing phenylalanine or tryptophan. D genes are given only for firm matches. The size field is filled for only some rows; it gives once, few, many or a size class.

many,TRBJ2-3,TRBV29-1,TRBD1,CSVQTGSTDTQYF,TGCAGCGTTCAGACAGGGAGCACAGATACGCAGTATTTT
many,TRBJ2-1,TRBV6-1,TRBD1,CASSAADRGLLNEQFF,TGTGCCAGCAGTGCGGCCGACAGGGGGCTTCTTAATGAGCAGTTCTTC
many,TRBJ2-5,TRBV10-3,-,CAISESSGPTEETQYF,TGTGCCATCAGTGAGTCGTCGGGACCGACCGAAGAGACCCAGTACTTC
few,TRBJ2-3,TRBV5-4,TRBD2,CASRPPGLAGANTDTQYF,TGTGCCAGCAGACCACCGGGACTAGCGGGGGCCAACACAGATACGCAGTATTTT
many,TRBJ1-1,TRBV3-1,-,CASSQAGTLDTEAFF,TGTGCCAGCAGCCAGGCGGGGACCTTAGACACTGAAGCTTTCTTT
many,TRBJ1-1,TRBV29-1,TRBD1,CSVEDLSFGDREFGAFF,TGCAGCGTTGAAGATCTTAGTTTCGGGGACAGGGAATTCGGAGCTTTCTTT
-,TRBJ2-7,TRBV28,TRBD1,CASSLSGTGIEQYF,TGTGCCAGCAGTTTGTCCGGGACAGGGATCGAGCAGTACTTC
many,TRBJ1-5,TRBV29-1,-,CSVESNQPQHF,TGCAGCGTTGAAAGCAATCAGCCCCAGCATTTT
many,TRBJ1-2,TRBV3-1,-,CASSQGGTWGSGYTF,TGTGCCAGCAGCCAAGGCGGGACATGGGGTAGTGGCTACACCTTC
medium-sized,TRBJ1-5,TRBV28,-,CASKVYLQGSNQPQHF,TGTGCCAGCAAAGTTTACCTCCAGGGGAGCAATCAGCCCCAGCATTTT
-,TRBJ1-6,TRBV7-2,-,CASSPSVNSPLHF,TGTGCCAGCAGCCCTTCCGTAAATTCACCCCTCCACTTT
few,TRBJ1-1,TRBV18,-,CASSPSQFWTEAFF,TGTGCCAGCTCACCTTCCCAATTTTGGACTGAAGCTTTCTTT
few,TRBJ2-1,TRBV27,-,CASSFGLSSYNEQFF,TGTGCCAGCAGTTTCGGTCTAAGCTCCTACAATGAGCAGTTCTTC
many,TRBJ2-2,TRBV7-6,-,CASSSNTGELFF,TGTGCCAGCAGCTCGAACACCGGGGAGCTGTTTTTT
many,TRBJ2-7,TRBV20-1,TRBD1,CSARVGTVYEQYF,TGCAGTGCTAGAGTTGGGACAGTCTACGAGCAGTACTTC
many,TRBJ2-7,TRBV19,-,CASSIAGNYEQYF,TGTGCCAGTAGTATAGCTGGAAACTACGAGCAGTACTTC
-,TRBJ2-1,TRBV2,-,CASSETPSNEQFF,TGTGCCAGCAGTGAAACACCTAGCAATGAGCAGTTCTTC
many,TRBJ2-5,TRBV6-5,-,CASSYSRRGPLQETQYF,TGTGCCAGCAGTTACTCGAGGCGGGGGCCCCTCCAAGAGACCCAGTACTTC
few,TRBJ1-6,TRBV2,-,CASSEAGQCHF,TGTGCCAGCAGTGAAGCCGGACAGTGCCACTTT
many,TRBJ1-2,TRBV28,-,CASSPVDSTNYGYTF,TGTGCCAGCAGTCCAGTTGACAGTACTAACTATGGCTACACCTTC
many,TRBJ2-3,TRBV5-5,TRBD2,CASSFRPSGDTQYF,TGTGCCAGCAGCTTTCGTCCTAGCGGGGATACGCAGTATTTT
many,TRBJ2-3,TRBV20-1,TRBD2,CSARRPSGGRTDTQYF,TGCAGTGCGCGCCGCCCCAGCGGGGGGCGAACAGATACGCAGTATTTT
-,TRBJ2-1,TRBV5-1,-,CASSLEGETYNEQFF,TGCGCCAGCAGCTTGGAGGGGGAAACCTACAATGAGCAGTTCTTC
many,TRBJ2-2,TRBV12-3/TRBV12-4,-,CASSFAQGPKATGELFF,TGTGCCAGCAGTTTCGCCCAGGGCCCAAAGGCCACCGGGGAGCTGTTTTTT
many,TRBJ2-2,TRBV11-2,-,CASSLPGGAYTGELFF,TGTGCCAGCAGCTTACCTGGCGGGGCCTACACCGGGGAGCTGTTTTTT
few,TRBJ1-6,TRBV30,TRBD1,CAWTDRGDSPLHF,TGTGCCTGGACCGACAGGGGGGATTCACCCCTCCACTTT
many,TRBJ2-2,TRBV29-1,TRBD1,CSVVLTGSNTGELFF,TGCAGCGTTGTCTTGACAGGGTCGAACACCGGGGAGCTGTTTTTT
many,TRBJ2-1,TRBV5-5,-,CASSLALAGYNEQFF,TGTGCCAGCAGCTTGGCGCTAGCTGGCTACAATGAGCAGTTCTTC
-,TRBJ1-5,TRBV30,-,CAWNTGPIQPQHF,TGTGCCTGGAATACAGGGCCCATTCAGCCCCAGCATTTT
many,TRBJ2-7,TRBV28,TRBD1,CASSLSGTGVYEQYF,TGTGCCAGCAGTTTATCCGGGACAGGGGTCTACGAGCAGTACTTC
many,TRBJ2-7,TRBV28,TRBD2,CASSLTVAGRDEQYF,TGTGCCAGCAGTTTAACGGTCGCGGGGAGGGACGAGCAGTACTTC
many,TRBJ1-4,TRBV6-6,-,CASSPRQKPTNEKLFF,TGTGCCAGCAGTCCTCGACAGAAACCAACTAATGAAAAACTGTTTTTT
many,TRBJ2-1,TRBV12-3/TRBV12-4,-,CASSYYNEQFF,TGTGCCAGCAGTTACTACAATGAGCAGTTCTTC
many,TRBJ2-1,TRBV3-1,-,CASSQSPSGTFYNEQFF,TGTGCCAGCAGCCAATCCCCCTCCGGGACTTTCTACAATGAGCAGTTCTTC
many,TRBJ2-7,TRBV7-9,-,CASSPPDYYEQYF,TGTGCCAGCAGCCCCCCGGACTACTACGAGCAGTACTTC
many,TRBJ2-7,TRBV28,-,CASRRDPATYEQYF,TGTGCCAGCAGAAGGGACCCCGCCACGTACGAGCAGTACTTC
many,TRBJ2-5,TRBV5-1,TRBD1,CASSKAGGDGETQYF,TGCGCCAGCAGCAAGGCAGGGGGCGACGGAGAGACCCAGTACTTC